The 11 T cell receptor beta chains listed next were all sequenced from one sample in a study of blood T cell repertoires in COVID-19. Profiling relied on immunoSEQ multiplex PCR, and the TCRdb table lists in-frame clones only, not all of them. The sample lists 70,000 or so clones, roughly 87% occurring once. Sequenced sample: peripheral blood. These receptors all come from a human donor in a cohort sampled during active COVID-19.

V and J are TRBV6-6 and TRBJ1-5, with 7 bases aligning to TRBD1. The CDR3 totals 14 residues. V trimming: 0 bases; J trimming: 7 bases; junction bases outside the gene matches: 3. The V gene's germline CDR1 is MNHNY and CDR2 SVGAGI (reference sequence). In DNA, the CDR3 is TGTGCCAGCAGTTACTCTAACAGGGGCCAGCCCCAGCATTTT. Its translation: CASSYSNRGQPQHF.

The chain links TRBV5-1 to TRBJ1-1; D is unclear. Germline CDR1 and CDR2: SGHRS and YFSETQ. The CDR3 consists of 14 residues. V lost 0 bases to trimming and J lost 1 base, with 7 bases between them. The CDR3 DNA reads as TGCGCCAGCAGCTTGGCGCACGGGAACACTGAAGCTTTCTTT. It encodes CASSLAHGNTEAFF.

The chain links TRBV23-1 to TRBJ1-3, with D tentatively TRBD1 (5 bases). TRBV23-1 is designated an ORF whose function remains uncertain. V dropped 6 bases and J dropped 0 bases, with 18 bases sitting between them. There are 17 residues in the CDR3. CDR3 sequence: CASSPRGGGFSGNTIYF. CDR3 DNA: TGCGCCAGCAGCCCAAGGGGCGGGGGTTTCTCTGGAAACACCATATATTTT.

The CDR3, as DNA: TGTGCCAGCACCATTAGGAAGGGGGCAGGATATGGCTACACCTTC. Its translation is CASTIRKGAGYGYTF. This chain connects TRBV5-6 to TRBJ1-2, with 7 bases identical to TRBD1. The germline V gene encodes CDR1 SGHDT and CDR2 YYEEEE. With 6 bases clipped from V and 5 bases from J, the junction kept 13 bases outside the gene matches. This CDR3 comprises 15 residues.

The chain carries TRBV18 and TRBJ1-4; 7 bases line up with TRBD1. Per germline, CDR1 KGHSH and CDR2 LQKENI. The CDR3 runs to 15 residues. V lost 2 bases to trimming and J lost 5 bases; unmatched junction nucleotides: 5. CDR3 in amino acids: CASSPSRQGNEKLFF. As DNA, the CDR3 is TGTGCCAGCTCACCATCTAGACAGGGCAATGAAAAACTGTTTTTT.

The V and J genes are TRBV5-1 and TRBJ1-2; TRBD1 agrees at 9 bases. V lost 1 base to trimming and J lost 4 bases; unmatched junction nucleotides: 2. CDR3 length: 14 residues. The germline CDR1 and CDR2 sequences are SGHRS and YFSETQ. The CDR3 DNA is TGCGCCAGCAGCTTGACAGGGGGCGTCTATGGCTACACCTTC. Its protein is CASSLTGGVYGYTF.

This clone was recorded once. The chain uses TRBV4-2 and TRBJ1-6; unclear D gene. V was shortened by 2 bases and J by 8 bases, with 10 bases between the two germline ends. This CDR3 region has 14 residues. Germline CDR1 reads LGHNA; CDR2 reads YNFKEQ. This CDR3 is CASSQNSLDSPLHF. The CDR3 nucleotides read TGTGCCAGCAGCCAAAACTCCCTTGATTCACCCCTCCACTTT.

The sample holds a few counts of this clone. J is TRBJ1-2 and V is TRBV6-5; 7 bases are a match to TRBD1. Germline V gene sequence: CDR1 MNHEY, CDR2 SVGAGI. Germline trimming cut 6 bases from V and 2 bases from J; bases unmatched to any gene: 9. This CDR3 is 15 amino acids long. CDR3 bases: TGTGCCAGCAGACGGACAGGCGAACTCAACTATGGCTACACCTTC. Its translation: CASRRTGELNYGYTF.

The rearrangement links TRBV6-5 to TRBJ2-7; possible D gene TRBD1, 5 bases. The germline CDR1 and CDR2 sequences are MNHEY and SVGAGI. The germline V and J ends were trimmed by 4 bases and 0 bases, with 13 bases remaining between them. This CDR3 is built from 15 residues. The CDR3 here is CASSSGDRSSYEQYF. The DNA for the CDR3 is TGTGCCAGCAGTTCTGGAGACAGAAGCTCCTACGAGCAGTACTTC.

The chain's CDR3 is CASSHPSGTGRDGQYF. The CDR3 DNA reads TGCGCCAGCAGCCACCCATCGGGGACAGGAAGGGATGGGCAGTACTTC. The genes are TRBV4-1 and TRBJ2-7, with 8 positions matching TRBD1. The ends lost 3 bases at V and 9 bases at J; junction bases unmatched: 16. CDR1 MGHRA and CDR2 YSYEKL come from the germline V gene. There are 16 residues in the CDR3.

Only one count was recorded for this clone. The chain's CDR3 is CASSAGIAGVETQYF. CDR3 DNA: TGTGCCAGCAGTGCCGGAATAGCGGGTGTAGAGACCCAGTACTTC. The V and J genes are TRBV6-6 and TRBJ2-5; 7 bases line up with TRBD2. From germline, CDR1 is MNHNY and CDR2 SVGAGI (reference sequence). V shed 5 bases, J shed 4 bases, and the junction held 10 bases outside the gene matches. The CDR3 has 15 residues.